These T cell receptor beta chains were read from a single sample in a study of CD8+CD57+ T cells in acquired aplastic anemia. From the reads, TCRdb called clonotypes with MiXCR, one entry per CDR3 protein. The sample includes 150,000 to 200,000 distinct CDR3 sequences, roughly half seen only once; the top ten take about 1.7%. Sequencing used sorted CD4+, CD8+, or CD8+CD57+ T cells (not recorded which) from PBMCs. The receptors here all came from a human donor with aplastic anemia. Both conserved end residues are part of each CDR3.

J gene	V gene	CDR3 protein
TRBJ2-5	TRBV20-1	CSASQASGSSETQYF
TRBJ1-3	TRBV12-3/TRBV12-4	CASSASGTLGNTIYF
TRBJ1-1	TRBV19	CASRWKGGGTEAFF
TRBJ1-6	TRBV11-2	CASTLGDTWAPLHF
TRBJ2-1	TRBV7-3	CASSSPGPTLDTEQFF
TRBJ2-7	TRBV12-3/TRBV12-4	CASSSGRSYEQYF
TRBJ2-5	TRBV2	CASMPGTGVTQYF
TRBJ1-1	TRBV11-2	CASSLETGYGNEAFF
TRBJ2-7	TRBV20-1	CSARDGTGGSYEQYF
TRBJ2-2	TRBV7-2	CASSLAGGELFF
TRBJ2-5	TRBV5-5	CASSATGSREETQYF
TRBJ1-1	TRBV2	CASATVPWGGEAFF
TRBJ1-5	TRBV25-1	CASLAGDSNQPQHF
TRBJ2-7	TRBV20-1	CSAYPTGALLYEQYF
TRBJ2-1	TRBV18	CASSWTNYNEQFF
TRBJ2-2	TRBV7-2	CASSLSGTGELFF
TRBJ2-5	TRBV10-1	CASSGGVQETQYF
TRBJ2-7	TRBV27	CASSFKRGADYEQYF
TRBJ1-1	TRBV5-1	CASTPAGGPTEAFF
TRBJ1-1	TRBV11-1	CASSPGTTMNTEAFF
TRBJ2-1	TRBV10-3	CAISDGLAGVNEQFF
TRBJ2-7	TRBV6-6	CASREGFSYEQYF
TRBJ1-4	TRBV6-1	CASSGPGGRTNEKLFF
TRBJ2-7	TRBV6-1	CASTWGYSEQYF
TRBJ2-1	TRBV9	CASSVQGSGSDEQFF
TRBJ2-3	TRBV5-1	CASSSGSSTDTQYF
TRBJ2-1	TRBV11-2	CASSLELAGGPEQFF
TRBJ1-4	TRBV19	CASSTSGTTNEKLFF
TRBJ1-4	TRBV6-5	CASSYSPAGGDEKLFF
TRBJ2-5	TRBV2	CASTLRTSSQYF
TRBJ2-7	TRBV7-9	CASSLDASPQGEQYF
TRBJ1-1	TRBV29-1	CSASTLNTEAFF
TRBJ2-3	TRBV7-2	CASSLRLADDTQYF
TRBJ2-5	TRBV24-1	CATSDTPPGHVRETQYF
TRBJ2-1	TRBV20-1	CSASLGTYNEQFF
TRBJ1-6	TRBV12-3/TRBV12-4	CASSLGVPLHF
TRBJ2-1	TRBV14	CASSPGGYEQFF
TRBJ1-2	TRBV15	CATSARTFNYGYTF
TRBJ2-5	TRBV29-1	CSVPIIGTRETQYF
TRBJ1-5	TRBV19	CASSDQGTYSNQPQHF
TRBJ2-7	TRBV2	CASSDASGLREQYF
TRBJ1-1	TRBV20-1	CSARFVEETEAFF
TRBJ2-7	TRBV5-1	CASSLESSSYEQYF
TRBJ2-3	TRBV19	CASRPGAISTDTQYF
TRBJ2-5	TRBV15	CATSRPGTSGMGETQYF
TRBJ2-2	TRBV19	CASSGRTSPTGELFF
TRBJ2-3	TRBV20-1	CSARTPSTDTQYF
TRBJ1-2	TRBV4-3	CASSRGDRGSTNYGYTF
TRBJ1-2	TRBV24-1	CATSDPRTGPYGYTF
TRBJ1-3	TRBV10-2	CASSDPQGRIGNTIYF
TRBJ1-1	TRBV2	CASLEQGARNTEAFF
TRBJ2-5	TRBV19	CASSSAGTGVDF
TRBJ2-7	TRBV7-9	CASSLADTYSYEQYF
TRBJ1-2	TRBV2	CASRTPGFYGYTF